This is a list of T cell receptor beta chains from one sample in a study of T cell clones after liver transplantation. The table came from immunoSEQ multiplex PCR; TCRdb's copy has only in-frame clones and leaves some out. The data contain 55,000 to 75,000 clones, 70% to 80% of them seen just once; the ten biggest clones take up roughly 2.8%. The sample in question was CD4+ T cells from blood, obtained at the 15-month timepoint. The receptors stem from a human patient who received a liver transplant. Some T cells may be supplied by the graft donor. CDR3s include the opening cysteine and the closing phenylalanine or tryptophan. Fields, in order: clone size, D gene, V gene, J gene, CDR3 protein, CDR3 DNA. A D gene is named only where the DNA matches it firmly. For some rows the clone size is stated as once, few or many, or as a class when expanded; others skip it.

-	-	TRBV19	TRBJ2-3	CASSRGGGMTDTQYF	TGTGCCAGTAGCCGAGGGGGCGGGATGACAGATACGCAGTATTTT
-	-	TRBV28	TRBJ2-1	CASRLAMYNEQFF	TGTGCCAGCAGGCTAGCGATGTACAATGAGCAGTTCTTC
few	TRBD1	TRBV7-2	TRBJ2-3	CASSLSVQGGSTDTQYF	TGTGCCAGCAGCTTATCGGTACAGGGGGGAAGCACAGATACGCAGTATTTT
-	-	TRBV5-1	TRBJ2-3	CASSPNGRQSTDTQYF	TGCGCCAGCAGCCCTAATGGGCGTCAGAGCACAGATACGCAGTATTTT
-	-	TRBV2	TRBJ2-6	CASSRDVVNSGANVLTF	TGTGCCAGCAGTCGGGACGTTGTCAACTCTGGGGCCAACGTCCTGACTTTC
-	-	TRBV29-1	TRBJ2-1	CSVDNPTHSYNEQFF	TGCAGCGTTGACAACCCCACCCATTCCTACAATGAGCAGTTCTTC
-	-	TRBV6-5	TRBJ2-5	CASSTFSVETQYF	TGTGCCAGCAGTACCTTTTCCGTCGAGACCCAGTACTTC
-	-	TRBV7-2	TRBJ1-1	CASSPDNGMNTEAFF	TGTGCCAGCAGCCCCGATAACGGCATGAACACTGAAGCTTTCTTT
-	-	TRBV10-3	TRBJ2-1	CASGRERGNEQFF	TGTGCCTCCGGGCGTGAAAGGGGTAATGAGCAGTTCTTC
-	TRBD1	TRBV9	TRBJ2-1	CASSIQGFGNEQFF	TGTGCCAGCAGCATACAGGGGTTTGGGAATGAGCAGTTCTTC
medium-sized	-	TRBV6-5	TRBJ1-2	CATRGGSGYGYTF	TGTGCCACCAGAGGTGGATCCGGCTATGGCTACACCTTC
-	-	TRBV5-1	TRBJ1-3	CASSLALNPGNTIYF	TGCGCCAGCAGCTTGGCGTTGAACCCTGGAAACACCATATATTTT
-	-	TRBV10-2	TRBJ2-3	CASSENLQESGLSVRTYTQYF	TGCGCCAGCAGTGAGAACTTACAGGAATCGGGTCTTTCGGTCCGCACATATACGCAGTATTTT
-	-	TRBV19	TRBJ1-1	CASSIEGSGKNTEAFF	TGTGCCAGTAGTATAGAAGGGTCCGGGAAGAACACTGAAGCTTTCTTT
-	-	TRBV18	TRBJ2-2	CASSPKTSLRGELFF	TGTGCCAGCTCACCAAAGACTAGTCTTCGCGGGGAGCTGTTTTTT
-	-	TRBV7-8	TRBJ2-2	CASSFKETGELFF	TGTGCCAGCAGCTTCAAGGAGACCGGGGAGCTGTTTTTT
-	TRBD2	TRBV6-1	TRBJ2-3	CASSATGLAISDTQYF	TGTGCCAGCAGTGCTACGGGACTAGCGATCTCAGATACGCAGTATTTT
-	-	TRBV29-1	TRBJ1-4	CSVEGVAGEKLFF	TGCAGCGTTGAGGGTGTGGCGGGTGAAAAACTGTTTTTT
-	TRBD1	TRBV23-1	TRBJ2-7	CASSQSTTGTSYEQYF	TGCGCCAGCAGTCAATCGACGACAGGGACCTCCTACGAGCAGTACTTC
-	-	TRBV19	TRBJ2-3	CASSFQGSSTDTQYF	TGTGCCAGTAGTTTTCAGGGATCCAGCACAGATACGCAGTATTTT
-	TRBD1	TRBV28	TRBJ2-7	CASSTARLGRGYEQYF	TGTGCCAGCAGTACGGCGCGTTTGGGCAGGGGGTACGAGCAGTACTTC
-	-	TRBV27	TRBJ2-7	CASMTEGSYEQYF	TGTGCCAGTATGACAGAGGGTTCCTACGAGCAGTACTTC
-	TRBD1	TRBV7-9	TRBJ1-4	CASSRGQGLNEKLFF	TGTGCCAGCAGTCGAGGACAGGGCCTTAATGAAAAACTGTTTTTT
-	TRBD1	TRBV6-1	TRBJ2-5	CASRGTGRGEETQYF	TGTGCCAGCAGGGGGACAGGGAGAGGGGAAGAGACCCAGTACTTC
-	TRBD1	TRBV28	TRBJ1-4	CASSSPSTGQIGEKLFF	TGTGCCAGCAGTTCGCCCTCGACAGGGCAAATAGGTGAAAAACTGTTTTTT
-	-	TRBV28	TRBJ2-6	CASSQGLDSGANVLTF	TGTGCCAGCAGTCAGGGACTGGACTCTGGGGCCAACGTCCTGACTTTC
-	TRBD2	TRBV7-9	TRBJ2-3	CASSLGLAGEADTQYF	TGTGCCAGCAGCTTGGGACTAGCGGGGGAGGCAGATACGCAGTATTTT
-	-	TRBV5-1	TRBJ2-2	CASSLAAAPNTGELFF	TGCGCCAGCAGCTTGGCGGCAGCACCTAACACCGGGGAGCTGTTTTTT
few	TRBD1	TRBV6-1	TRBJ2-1	CASSVDRGNEQFF	TGTGCCAGCAGTGTGGACAGGGGCAATGAGCAGTTCTTC
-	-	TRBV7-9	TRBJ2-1	CASSPGEGTNEQFF	TGTGCCAGCAGCCCAGGAGAAGGGACGAATGAGCAGTTCTTC
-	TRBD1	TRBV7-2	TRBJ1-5	CASSSTGASNQPQHF	TGTGCCAGCAGCTCGACAGGGGCTAGCAATCAGCCCCAGCATTTT
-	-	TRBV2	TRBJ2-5	CASSDRGGQETQYF	TGTGCCAGCAGCGACAGGGGAGGGCAAGAGACCCAGTACTTC
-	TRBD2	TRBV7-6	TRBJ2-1	CASSLVAGGAGEQFF	TGTGCCAGCAGCCTAGTTGCGGGGGGGGCTGGTGAGCAGTTCTTC
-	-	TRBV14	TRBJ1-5	CASPLLQQPQHF	TGTGCCAGCCCGTTATTACAACAGCCCCAGCATTTT
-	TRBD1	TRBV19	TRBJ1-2	CASRFDRDRGGYTF	TGTGCCAGTAGATTCGACCGGGACAGGGGTGGCTACACCTTC
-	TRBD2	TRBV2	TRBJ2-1	CASTLIGGADTSYNEQFF	TGTGCCAGCACCCTTATCGGGGGGGCCGATACCTCCTACAATGAGCAGTTCTTC
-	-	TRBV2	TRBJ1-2	CASSGLANYGYTF	TGTGCCAGCAGTGGACTAGCTAACTATGGCTACACCTTC
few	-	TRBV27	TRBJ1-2	CASSLLVLGSPSGAGYTF	TGTGCCAGCAGTTTATTAGTGCTGGGCAGCCCTTCGGGGGCTGGCTACACCTTC
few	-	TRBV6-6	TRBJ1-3	CASSYFQLSSGNTIYF	TGTGCCAGCAGTTACTTCCAACTGAGCTCTGGAAACACCATATATTTT
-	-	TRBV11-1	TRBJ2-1	CASSFRTGDEQFF	TGTGCCAGCAGCTTCAGGACGGGGGATGAGCAGTTCTTC
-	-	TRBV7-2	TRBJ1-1	CASSPDRANTEAFF	TGTGCCAGCAGCCCCGACAGAGCGAACACTGAAGCTTTCTTT
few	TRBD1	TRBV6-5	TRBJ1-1	CASSSGQGLGAFF	TGTGCCAGCAGCTCGGGACAGGGGTTGGGAGCTTTCTTT
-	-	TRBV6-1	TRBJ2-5	CASSLTVQETQYF	TGTGCCAGCAGCCTGACAGTTCAAGAGACCCAGTACTTC